Sequencing of this T cell receptor beta chain was carried out in a study of blood T cell repertoires in COVID-19 (TCRdb year 2020). General notes on the study: Collaborator samples came from the United States, Italy and Spain and covered acute and convalescent phases of COVID-19. Where available, HLA class I and class II types were taken from metadata supplied by the sample provider and were not determined by assay-based typing. The dataset comprised deeply sampled blood TCRbeta repertoires from subjects exposed to, actively infected with, or recovered from COVID-19. The prospective study material was composed of cDNA or gDNA derived from T cells, B-cell-depleted T cells, or PBMCs. Sample metadata almost always included a de-identified subject ID, COVID-19 status, age in years and sex. The repertoires were released in a freely available public database meant as a resource for research on the immune response to SARS-CoV-2. Samples were obtained from the ongoing ImmuneRACE study (first 160 participants) and from some 1,200 subjects provided by 6 global collaborators.

Each collaborating institution followed its own protocols to collect whole blood in K2EDTA tubes. For TCRbeta analysis, collaborators shipped samples in one of three forms: frozen whole blood, isolated PBMCs, or DNA extracted from either of those sample types. The research as a whole found: How much clinical and demographic metadata was included differed by source and by participant, and the metadata was provided uncurated.

Concerning this clone: Its target antigen remains unknown. Base qualities are not provided; no much larger clone lies one nucleotide away.

From cysteine to phenylalanine, the CDR3 is 12 amino acids long. Solely the CDR3 DNA is kept, with 36 bases framed from the first base. The V end loses 8 bases and the J end loses 0 bases, and a stretch of 10 bases separates them. CDR1 and CDR2 (SQVTM, ANQGSEA) derive from the germline V gene. TCRbeta CDR3 regions were amplified from genomic DNA by means of the immunoSEQ Assay, a bias-controlled multiplex PCR. The authors' analysis ran thus. Nucleated cell counts per sample were estimated from amplification of reference gene primers within the assay. To quantify the absolute abundance of each unique TCRbeta CDR3 rearrangement, sequence reads were collapsed and filtered. For each sample, productive Simpson clonality was calculated as the square root of Simpson's diversity index across productive rearrangements. Drawn from immuneACCESS, this table holds only the in-frame rearrangements with V and J called that TCRdb kept. Clones are partly lost; checked studies trace under half to an unresolved V gene and leave the rest unexplained. V and J calls and clone size come straight from that table; D and trimming were deduced from the DNA. The sample table lists tens of thousands of clones, around nine tenths of them with a count of one. Approximately 6.2% of the sample goes to the ten largest clones.

What was sequenced was peripheral blood. The chain is made from TRBV29-1 and TRBJ1-1; the D gene is perhaps TRBD1, from 5 matching bases. This TCR was recovered from a man between 40 and 49 years old with acute or convalescent COVID-19. CDR3 protein: CSTGRMNTEAFF. The nucleotides are TGCAGCACAGGACGGATGAACACTGAAGCTTTCTTT.